This T cell receptor beta chain was observed in a study of blood T cell repertoires in COVID-19. Study overall: The United States, Italy and Spain supplied acute and convalescent COVID-19 samples. Sample material is recorded as cDNA or gDNA derived from T cells, B-cell-depleted T cells, or PBMCs.

How the authors handled the data: Cell counts per sample came from amplifying reference gene primers. Method: immunoSEQ multiplex PCR; TCRdb's copy keeps in-frame clones and lacks some. That table furnishes V, J and clone size, whereas the DNA furnished D and trimming. Among a few hundred thousand clones listed, roughly 86% were seen once. This receptor was obtained from a man between 60 and 75 years old with acute or convalescent COVID-19. Sequenced: peripheral blood.

The CDR3 nucleotides read TGTGCCAGCAGCTTAGCCCAGAGACTAGCGCCCGGGGAGCTGTTTTTT. It yields the protein CASSLAQRLAPGELFF. This chain connects TRBV7-9 to TRBJ2-2; 8 bases agree with TRBD2. V lost 0 bases and J lost 6; bases outside the gene matches: 6. There are 16 residues in the CDR3. Germline V CDR1 and CDR2: SEHNR, FQNEAQ (reference sequence).